This T cell receptor beta chain came from a study of neoadjuvant anti-PD-1 for oral cavity cancer (dated by TCRdb to 2020 to 2023). With respect to the entire study: Before curative-intent surgical resection, most patients were given three to four biweekly doses of nivolumab at 3 mg/kg. For patients who did not progress, a fourth nivolumab dose was given around day 43, followed by definitive surgical resection on days 50-56. Patients with complete response, partial response or stable disease by RECIST 1.1 were defined as responders, whereas patients with progression were defined as non-responders. The parent correlative cohort had approximately twelve patients and a response rate of 30% to 35%.

For deep sequencing, PBMC libraries mostly used about 490 ng of input genomic DNA, with six replicates for each sample. TCRbeta libraries were prepared with the immunoSEQ hsTCRbeta kit according to the manufacturer's instructions. The finished libraries were brought together in one pool at approximately 3 nM, which was then read using an Illumina NovaSeq 6000 S4 flow cell. The published analysis was carried out like this. Raw data preprocessing and quality control were performed with the immunoSEQ Analyzer. The analysis was limited to productive rearrangements, and each clonotype was defined by a unique CDR3 amino acid sequence. Repertoire clonality was estimated as the Gini-Simpson index, which was computed with the R package tcR. Student's t test was used to compare Gini indices, and Pearson correlation was used to assess associations with tumor size change. Sourced from immuneACCESS, this table was stored by TCRdb with only in-frame sequences that have V and J called. A share of the clones is absent; for the studies checked, an unresolved V gene accounts for under half, and the remainder has no known explanation. V and J calls and clone size are given by that table; D and trimming were obtained from the DNA. Present in this sample are 30,000 to 35,000 clones, approximately 87% of which were seen just once. The ten largest clones add up to around 3.2% of the sample.

The cysteine opens and the phenylalanine closes a CDR3 of 15 amino acids. The CDR3 DNA has 45 bases and is translated from base 1. V drops 3 bases and J drops 2 bases, leaving 13 bases in between. Based on the germline V gene, the CDR1 and CDR2 sequences are MNHEY and SVGAGI. The label giving this sample's time point can be read as: before neoadjuvant nivolumab. Patients were newly diagnosed with stage II-IVA oral cavity squamous cell carcinoma and had received no prior systemic or radiation treatment. Everyone in the cohort had locally advanced, HPV-negative oral cavity squamous cell carcinoma. No culture maintenance or expansion was done, as the peripheral blood mononuclear cells went straight to analysis. Samples were obtained from a longitudinal correlative study of a single-arm phase II trial of neoadjuvant nivolumab in oral cavity squamous cell carcinoma. Subject-matched pre- and post-treatment PBMCs and tumors from three responders and three non-responders were subjected to genomic DNA-based TCRbeta sequencing. Peripheral blood mononuclear cells were collected once before nivolumab treatment and again after treatment, at the time of surgery. Genomic DNA was isolated from PBMCs using the Maxwell RSC DNA from Cells kit.

Summary of the overall study and its limitations: Within PBMCs, T cell clonality (Gini index) was significantly higher in non-responders than responders after neoadjuvant nivolumab. Higher pretreatment blood Treg/Th17 ratios correlated with higher pretreatment blood TCRbeta clonality and lower post-treatment tumor TCRbeta clonality. Only three patients per response group were included in the TCR analyses, and larger cohorts for validation were called for by the authors.

In the case of this clone: Its antigen is still unknown. Per-nucleotide qualities are absent, and no much larger clonotype sits a single base away.

The chain joins TRBV6-5 to TRBJ1-1, and possibly TRBD1, on 6 matching bases. This receptor was identified in a person between 40 and 79 years old with oral cavity squamous cell carcinoma. The sample here was PBMCs, taken before nivolumab (anti-PD-1) treatment. The nucleotides read TGTGCCAGCAGTTATCTAGGGACAACAAACACTGAAGCTTTCTTT. It translates to CASSYLGTTNTEAFF.